A single sample gave rise to the 6 T cell receptor beta chains below, sequenced in a study of a mutant IDH1 vaccine in newly diagnosed glioma. Time point given: week 23, last vaccination. Each vaccine dose was 300 ug of mutant IDH1 20-mer peptide, with topical imiquimod. What these receptors recognize is not known. Produced via immunoSEQ multiplex PCR; TCRdb's table is partial and in-frame only. This table has over 55,000 clones, 80% to 85% appearing once. The material sequenced was PBMCs, taken from a glioma patient whose treatment included an IDH1 peptide vaccine. These receptors were obtained from a woman aged 40 to 50 with glioma. Some clones in this sample may be carry-over from other donors' samples.

This chain uses TRBV19 with TRBJ1-1; D may be TRBD1 (5 bases). Trimming removed 6 bases at V and 5 bases at J, with 16 bases between. Germline CDR1 is LNHDA and CDR2 is SQIVND (reference sequence). The CDR3 extends over 14 amino acids. CDR3 coding DNA: TGTGCCAGTAGGAGCGGGGGTTTGAGGACTGAAGCTTTCTTT. Its protein product is CASRSGGLRTEAFF.

The genes are TRBV10-1 and TRBJ2-7; possibly TRBD1 for D (7 bases). CDR1 and CDR2 (germline): WNHNN, SYGVQD (reference sequence). The CDR3 loop spans 15 amino acids. Deletions cut 0 bases from V and 5 bases from J, with 14 bases between. CDR3 sequence reads: CASSESGGGRNEQYF. DNA for the CDR3: TGCGCCAGCAGTGAGTCAGGAGGGGGCCGGAACGAGCAGTACTTC.

The chain uses TRBV10-1 and TRBJ2-1, with 7 bases fitting TRBD2. The CDR3 contains 15 residues. With V trimmed by 7 bases and J by 1 base, 7 bases remained unmatched. The germline V gene encodes CDR1 WNHNN and CDR2 SYGVQD (reference sequence). CDR3 in DNA: TGCGCCAGCACCGGGGGGAGAGGATCCTACAATGAGCAGTTCTTC. It specifies CASTGGRGSYNEQFF.

CDR3 protein: CASSVGGGTYEQYF. As DNA, the CDR3 is TGTGCCAGCAGCGTAGGCGGGGGGACCTACGAGCAGTACTTC. This chain connects TRBV9 to TRBJ2-7; 8 bases are a match to TRBD2. Germline CDR1 is SGDLS and CDR2 is YYNGEE. This CDR3 contains 14 residues. Trimming cost V 0 bases and J 2 bases; bases outside gene matches: 1.

The V gene is TRBV30, the J gene TRBJ1-4; 8 nucleotides match TRBD1. In germline, CDR1 is GTSNPN, CDR2 SVGIG (reference sequence). V lost 0 bases to trimming and J lost 2 bases; unmatched junction nucleotides: 2. This CDR3 contains 15 residues. The CDR3 spells CAWSVRQGTNEKLFF. The CDR3, as DNA: TGTGCCTGGAGTGTCCGACAGGGGACTAATGAAAAACTGTTTTTT.

The V and J genes are TRBV2 and TRBJ1-2; the D is unclear. Germline lookup yields CDR1 SNHLY and CDR2 FYNNEI. The CDR3 is made up of 12 amino acids. V was clipped by 6 bases and J by 2 bases, with 7 bases between them. The CDR3 nucleotides are TGTGCCAGCAGAGGTATCAACTATGGCTACACCTTC. It codes for CASRGINYGYTF.